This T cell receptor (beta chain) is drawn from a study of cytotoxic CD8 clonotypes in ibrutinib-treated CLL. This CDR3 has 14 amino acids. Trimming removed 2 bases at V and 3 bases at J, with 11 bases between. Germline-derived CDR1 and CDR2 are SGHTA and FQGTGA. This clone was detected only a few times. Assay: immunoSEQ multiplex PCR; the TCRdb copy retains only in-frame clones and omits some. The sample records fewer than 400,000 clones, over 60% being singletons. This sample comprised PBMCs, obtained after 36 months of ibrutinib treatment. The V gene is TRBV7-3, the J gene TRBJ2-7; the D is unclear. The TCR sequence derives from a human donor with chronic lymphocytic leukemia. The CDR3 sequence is CASSLDGNDYEQYF. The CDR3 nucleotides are TGTGCCAGCAGCTTAGACGGAAACGACTACGAGCAGTACTTC.